This T cell receptor beta chain emerged from a study of technical replicates of blood from a few donors. Germline V gene data show CDR1 as MNHNS and CDR2 as SASEGT. The CDR3 extends over 14 amino acids. The V and J ends lost 8 bases and 7 bases respectively, with 18 bases between them. The data were produced by immunoSEQ multiplex PCR, yet TCRdb's version contains in-frame clones alone and is incomplete. Among 9,000 to 15,000 clones listed, approximately 93% were seen once. This TCR derives from a human donor in good health. Material for sequencing was PBMCs. V and J are TRBV6-1 and TRBJ2-1, with D perhaps assigned TRBD1 or TRBD2 (5 bases each). CDR3 region: CASPEEGYGNEQFF. CDR3 in DNA: TGTGCCAGCCCTGAAGAGGGGTATGGAAATGAGCAGTTCTTC.